These 17 T cell receptor beta chains were sequenced from one sample in a study of cytomegalovirus exposure and HLA in healthy donors. Primers for the PCR totalled 60 Vbeta and 13 Jbeta. The protocol was immunoSEQ multiplex PCR, while the TCRdb copy is restricted to in-frame clones and leaves out a portion. The sample has about 130,000 clones; the top ten hold around 2.2%. Sequenced material: PBMCs. The receptors were sampled from a man between 40 and 49 years old in good health and CMV-seronegative.

V usage is TRBV2 and J usage is TRBJ2-7; a weak D match, TRBD1 (6 bases). V lost 3 bases and J 3 bases, leaving 12 bases between the germline ends. This CDR3 is 14 amino acids long. Germline V gives CDR1 SNHLY, CDR2 FYNNEI. The CDR3 loop is CASSEVGGSYEQYF. DNA for the CDR3: TGTGCCAGCAGTGAGGTAGGGGGTAGCTACGAGCAGTACTTC.

The rearrangement links TRBV11-2 to TRBJ1-4, with a tentative D call TRBD1 (6 bases). The ends were cut back, 6 bases at V and 7 bases at J, with 15 bases in the middle. This CDR3 spans 14 amino acids. Germline CDR1 and CDR2: SGHAT and FQNNGV. The DNA for the CDR3 is TGTGCCAGCAGGGATACAGGGCTTGGTGAAAAACTGTTTTTT. As protein: CASRDTGLGEKLFF.

This rearrangement joins TRBV6-1 to TRBJ2-1; 13 bases map to TRBD2. From germline, CDR1 is MNHNS and CDR2 SASEGT. The V segment lost 7 bases and the J segment 7 bases; nucleotides outside the gene matches: 10. This CDR3 comprises 16 residues. The CDR3 loop is CASTKAGTSGINEQFF. CDR3 DNA sequence: TGTGCCAGCACTAAAGCCGGGACTAGCGGGATAAATGAGCAGTTCTTC.

The chain couples TRBV7-3 to TRBJ2-1; D gene unclear. The CDR3 has 13 residues. Trimming took 3 bases from V and 12 from J, leaving 15 bases between them. From germline, CDR1 is SGHTA and CDR2 FQGTGA. The DNA for the CDR3 is TGTGCCAGCAGCTTCGAGGTCAGAGGTGTGCAGTTCTTC. Translated, it gives CASSFEVRGVQFF.

This chain connects TRBV21-1 to TRBJ2-3; the table's TRBD2 call for D was not verified on the DNA. TRBV21-1 is deemed a pseudogene. The CDR3 loop spans 18 amino acids. CDR3 in DNA: TGTGCCAGCAGCAAAGGGGGTCTAGCGGTGGGCGGCACAGATACGCAGTATTTT. Translated: CASSKGGLAVGGTDTQYF.

The CDR3 spells CASSYSASGFTDTQYF. The CDR3 coding sequence is TGTGCCAGCAGCTACTCGGCTAGCGGGTTTACAGATACGCAGTATTTT. The chain links TRBV11-3 to TRBJ2-3; 8 bases agree with TRBD2. This CDR3 spans 16 amino acids. The V gene's germline CDR1 is SGHNT and CDR2 YENEEA. V shed 4 bases, J shed 3 bases, and the junction held 9 bases outside the gene matches.

This chain connects TRBV7-9 to TRBJ2-7; a weak D match, TRBD1 (5 bases). The germline gives CDR1 SEHNR, CDR2 FQNEAQ (reference sequence). This CDR3 is built from 13 residues. V dropped 3 bases and J dropped 7 bases, with 13 bases sitting between them. The CDR3: CASSFERRGEQYF. In nucleotides, the CDR3 is TGTGCCAGCAGCTTTGAACGTAGGGGAGAGCAGTACTTC.

This rearrangement joins TRBV2 to TRBJ1-1; weak D call: TRBD1 (6 bases). CDR3 length: 15 amino acids. Germline CDR1 is SNHLY and CDR2 is FYNNEI. Between the trimmed V and J ends, which lost 6 bases and 0 bases, there was a span of 14 bases. The CDR3 reads CASRATGTLNTEAFF. The CDR3 DNA follows: TGTGCCAGCAGGGCCACCGGGACACTGAACACTGAAGCTTTCTTT. Together with reference TRBV2 and TRBJ1-1, the CDR3 gives the full variable domain: EPEVTQTPSHQVTQMGQEVILRCVPISNHLYFYWYRQILGQKVEFLVSFYNNEISEKSEIFDDQFSVERPDGSNFTLKIRSTKLEDSAMYFCASRATGTLNTEAFFGQGTRLTVV.

The genes are TRBV6-5 and TRBJ1-3, with 7 bases that match TRBD1. From germline, CDR1 is MNHEY and CDR2 SVGAGI. This CDR3 contains 15 residues. V lost 6 bases and J lost 7; bases outside the gene matches: 12. The CDR3 is CASRLTRQGPNTIYF. As DNA, the CDR3 is TGTGCCAGCAGGCTGACTAGACAGGGCCCCAACACCATATATTTT.

Regarding this clone: The junction departs from the called germline gene at one end, perhaps through a read error. CDR3 sequence (DNA): TGTGCCAGCAGCCTAGCAGGTGAGACTAGCGGGATCAATGAGCAGTTCTTC. Translated: CASSLAGETSGINEQFF. This sequence joins TRBV7-2 and TRBJ2-1, with 11 bases identical to TRBD2. This CDR3 has 17 amino acids. CDR1 is SGHTA, CDR2 FQGNSA, per germline.

The chain is built from TRBV5-1 and TRBJ2-5, with a tentative D call TRBD2 (5 bases). CDR3 length: 19 amino acids. CDR1 and CDR2 (germline): SGHRS, YFSETQ. V was cut by 9 bases and J by 5 bases, with 35 bases left in between. The CDR3 DNA follows: TGCGCCAACCACCGAGGGCCTCTGGTCGTTTTAGGGAGCTCGGAGACCCAGTACTTC. This codes for CANHRGPLVVLGSSETQYF.

The gene calls are TRBV19 and TRBJ2-1; 14 bases fit TRBD2. Germline V gene data show CDR1 as LNHDA and CDR2 as SQIVND (reference sequence). V dropped 3 bases and J dropped 6; count of bases not matched to a gene: 10. This CDR3 is built from 18 residues. CDR3 sequence: CASSILRGLAGEVNEQFF. The CDR3 DNA is TGTGCCAGTAGTATCCTGAGGGGACTAGCGGGAGAGGTCAATGAGCAGTTCTTC.

The CDR3: CASSYPGTPEQYF. The CDR3 DNA follows: TGTGCCAGCAGTTACCCCGGGACTCCCGAGCAGTACTTC. The V call is TRBV6-5, the J call TRBJ2-7; weak D call: TRBD2 (6 bases). In germline, CDR1 is MNHEY, CDR2 SVGAGI. V dropped 2 bases and J dropped 6 bases, with 11 bases sitting between them. This CDR3 contains 13 residues.

This chain uses TRBV5-1 with TRBJ2-1; TRBD2 aligns across 7 bases. The CDR3 spans 16 residues. Germline CDR1 and CDR2: SGHRS and YFSETQ. V lost 4 bases to trimming and J lost 0 bases; unmatched junction nucleotides: 7. The CDR3 DNA is TGCGCCAGCAGCAGGGGACTATCGAGCTCCTACAATGAGCAGTTCTTC. Protein sequence: CASSRGLSSSYNEQFF.

The chain recombines TRBV7-2 with TRBJ2-7; tentatively, D is TRBD2 (6 bases). Germline V gene lookup returns CDR1 SGHTA and CDR2 FQGNSA. The germline V and J ends were trimmed by 4 bases and 3 bases, with 16 bases remaining between them. The CDR3 consists of 15 residues. CDR3 in DNA: TGTGCCAGCAGCTCCCCGAGACTAGGCCGCTACGAGCAGTACTTC. Translation gives CASSSPRLGRYEQYF.

The chain employs TRBV25-1 and TRBJ2-2; the match to TRBD2 covers 8 bases. Germline CDR1 MGHDK, CDR2 SYGVNS. J gave up 6 bases and V 6 bases, and 12 bases lay outside the gene matches. This CDR3 is 16 amino acids long. The CDR3 DNA sequence: TGTGCCAGCAGGGACCCTTCAGCGGGAGAGGCCGGGGAGCTGTTTTTT. Translating it yields CASRDPSAGEAGELFF.

The chain joins TRBV5-6 to TRBJ2-3; weak D call: TRBD1 (5 bases). CDR3 length: 13 residues. Trimming took 5 bases from V and 6 from J, leaving 13 bases between them. CDR1 and CDR2 from the germline V gene are SGHDT and YYEEEE. CDR3 residues: CASRIWGRDTQYF. The CDR3 nucleotides are TGTGCCAGCAGGATTTGGGGCAGGGATACGCAGTATTTT.